This T cell receptor (beta chain) was sequenced during a study of shared clonotypes between healthy human individuals. Study-wide points: Clonotype sharing among donors likely depends on sequencing depth.

Every contributor of samples was a Caucasian grown-up residing in Nashville, Tennessee. Into CD45RA+ naive and CD45RA-negative memory subsets, the CD4+ cells were split. The germline V gene encodes CDR1 LNHDA and CDR2 SQIVND (reference sequence). The CDR3 has 17 amino acids. Trimming took 1 base from V and 8 from J, leaving 20 bases between them. About this clone itself: Its antigen remains unknown.

The repertoire was sequenced with immunoSEQ multiplex PCR; TCRdb's copy has only in-frame clones and lacks some. Here the sample spans roughly 700,000 clones, approximately 79% being singletons. The clonotype originates from a woman aged 25 to 45 in good health. Sequencing was performed on memory CD4+ T cells sorted from blood. Sample subset: CD45RA-negative fraction. The chain links TRBV19 to TRBJ2-2; maybe TRBD2 (5 bases). CDR3 nucleotide sequence: TGTGCCAGTAGTATAGGGGCCCAGCGGCCCGGACCGGGGGAGCTGTTTTTT. Amino acids: CASSIGAQRPGPGELFF.